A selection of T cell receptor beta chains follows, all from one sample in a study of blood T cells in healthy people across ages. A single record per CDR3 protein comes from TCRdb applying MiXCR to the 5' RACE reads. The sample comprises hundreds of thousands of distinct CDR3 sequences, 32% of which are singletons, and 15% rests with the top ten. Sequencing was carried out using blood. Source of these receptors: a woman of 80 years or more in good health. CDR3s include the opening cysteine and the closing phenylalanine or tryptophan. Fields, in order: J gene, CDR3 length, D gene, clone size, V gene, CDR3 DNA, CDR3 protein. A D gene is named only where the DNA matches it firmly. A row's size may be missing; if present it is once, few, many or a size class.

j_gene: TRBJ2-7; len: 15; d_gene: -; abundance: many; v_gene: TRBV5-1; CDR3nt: TGCGCCAGCAGCCTCTTAGACGGTAGCTCCTACGAGCAGTACTTC; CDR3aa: CASSLLDGSSYEQYF
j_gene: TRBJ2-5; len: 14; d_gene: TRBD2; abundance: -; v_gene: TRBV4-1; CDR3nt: TGCGCCAGCAGCCAAGATTTACTAGCGGAGACCCAGTACTTC; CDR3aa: CASSQDLLAETQYF
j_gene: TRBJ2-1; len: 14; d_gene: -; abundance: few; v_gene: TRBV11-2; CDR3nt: TGTGCCAGCAGCTCCCGCAAAAGGTACAATGAGCAGTTCTTC; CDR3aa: CASSSRKRYNEQFF
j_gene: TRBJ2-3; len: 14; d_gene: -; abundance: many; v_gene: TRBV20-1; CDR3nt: TGCAGTGCTAGAGCCCCCGGGACACAAAATACGCAGTATTTT; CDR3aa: CSARAPGTQNTQYF
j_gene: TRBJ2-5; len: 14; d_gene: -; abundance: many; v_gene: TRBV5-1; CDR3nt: TGCGCCAGCTCAAGGACCCGGGGTCGAGAGACCCAGTACTTC; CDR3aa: CASSRTRGRETQYF
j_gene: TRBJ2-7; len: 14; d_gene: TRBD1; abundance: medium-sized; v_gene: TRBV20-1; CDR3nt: TGCAGGGGACAGGGGGCGGGATTCTCCCACGAGCAGTACTTC; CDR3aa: CRGQGAGFSHEQYF
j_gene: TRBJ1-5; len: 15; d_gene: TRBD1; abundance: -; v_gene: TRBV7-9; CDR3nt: TGTGCCAGCAGCCCCACAGGACAGGACAATCAGCCCCAGCATTTT; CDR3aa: CASSPTGQDNQPQHF
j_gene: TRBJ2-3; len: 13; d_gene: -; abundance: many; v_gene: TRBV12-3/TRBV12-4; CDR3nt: TGTGCCAGCCCCTCTGGGAACACAGATACGCAGTATTTT; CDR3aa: CASPSGNTDTQYF
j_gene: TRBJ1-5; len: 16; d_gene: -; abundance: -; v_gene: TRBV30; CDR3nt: TGTGCCTGGAGTGGACAATCGGTATATAACAATCAGCCCCAGCATTTT; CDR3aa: CAWSGQSVYNNQPQHF
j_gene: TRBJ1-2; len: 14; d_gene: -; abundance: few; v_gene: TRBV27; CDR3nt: TGTGCCAGCAGTAGGGACGGAGGCCTTTATGGCTACACCTTC; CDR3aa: CASSRDGGLYGYTF
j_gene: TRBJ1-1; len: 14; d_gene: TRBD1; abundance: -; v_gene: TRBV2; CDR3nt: TGTGCCAGCAGTTGGACAGGGGTTGACACTGAAGCTTTCTTT; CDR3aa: CASSWTGVDTEAFF
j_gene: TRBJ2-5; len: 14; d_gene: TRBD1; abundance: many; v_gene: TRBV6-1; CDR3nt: TGTGCCAGCAGAAGACAGGGGGGTGATGAGACCCAGTACTTC; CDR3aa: CASRRQGGDETQYF
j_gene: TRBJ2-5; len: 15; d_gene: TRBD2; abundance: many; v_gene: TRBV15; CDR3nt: TGTGCCACCAGCAGAGAGAGCGGGGGGGGAGAGACCCAGTACTTC; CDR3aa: CATSRESGGGETQYF
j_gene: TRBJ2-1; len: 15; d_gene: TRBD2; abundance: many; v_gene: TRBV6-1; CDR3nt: TGTGCCAGCAGATCGACTAGCGGGGGGGCCGGTGAGCAGTTCTTC; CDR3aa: CASRSTSGGAGEQFF
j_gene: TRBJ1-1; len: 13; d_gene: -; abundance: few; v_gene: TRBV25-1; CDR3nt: TGTGCCAGCAATGGCAGGGTGAACACTGAAGCTTTCTTT; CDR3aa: CASNGRVNTEAFF
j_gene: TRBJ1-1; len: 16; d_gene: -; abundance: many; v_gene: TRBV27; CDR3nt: TGTGCCAGCAGTTTATCGGGCAGAAATATGAACACTGAAGCTTTCTTT; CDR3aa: CASSLSGRNMNTEAFF
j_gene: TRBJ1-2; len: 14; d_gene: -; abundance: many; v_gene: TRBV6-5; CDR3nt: TGTGCCAGCAGTTACTCGGGCGGGCGCTATGGCTACACCTTC; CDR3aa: CASSYSGGRYGYTF
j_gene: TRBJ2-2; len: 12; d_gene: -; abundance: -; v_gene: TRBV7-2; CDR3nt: TGTGCCAGCAGCTTCCCTTTCGGGGAGCTGTTTTTT; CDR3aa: CASSFPFGELFF
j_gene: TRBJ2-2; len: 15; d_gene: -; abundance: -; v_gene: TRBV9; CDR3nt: TGTGCCAGCAGCAAAAGGGTAGTGGGGACCGGGGAGCTGTTTTTT; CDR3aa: CASSKRVVGTGELFF
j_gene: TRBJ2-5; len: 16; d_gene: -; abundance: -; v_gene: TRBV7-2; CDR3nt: TGTGCCAGCAGCTTAGGTCAGGGCCCCATAAAGGAGACCCAGTACTTC; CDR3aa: CASSLGQGPIKETQYF
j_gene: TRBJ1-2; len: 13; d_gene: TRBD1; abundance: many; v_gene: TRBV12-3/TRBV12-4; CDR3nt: TGTGCCAGCAGCTTACGACAGGGGAATGGCTACACCTTC; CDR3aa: CASSLRQGNGYTF
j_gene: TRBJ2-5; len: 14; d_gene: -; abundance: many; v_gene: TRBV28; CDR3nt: TGTGCCAGCAGTTACGAGGGACGCGGAGAGACCCAGTACTTC; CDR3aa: CASSYEGRGETQYF
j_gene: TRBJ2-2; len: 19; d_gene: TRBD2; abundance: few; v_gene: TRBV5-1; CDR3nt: TGCGCCAGCAGTGACATAGCGGGGGGCCTCAGGCGGGTCACCGGGGAGCTGTTTTTT; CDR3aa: CASSDIAGGLRRVTGELFF
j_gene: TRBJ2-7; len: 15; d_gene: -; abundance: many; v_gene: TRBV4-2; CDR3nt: TGTGCCAGCAGCCAAGATCCGGGAAGGACGGGTGAGCAGTACTTC; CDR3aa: CASSQDPGRTGEQYF
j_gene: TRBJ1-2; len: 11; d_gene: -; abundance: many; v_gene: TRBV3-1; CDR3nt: TGTGCCAGCAGCCAAGCCACTGGCTACACCTTC; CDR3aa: CASSQATGYTF
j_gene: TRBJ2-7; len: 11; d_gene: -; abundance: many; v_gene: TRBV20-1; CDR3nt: TGCAGTGCGGGGGGTGGCTACGAGCAGTACTTC; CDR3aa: CSAGGGYEQYF
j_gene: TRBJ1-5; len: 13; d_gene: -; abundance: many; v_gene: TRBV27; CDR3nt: TGTGCCAGCAGTACCACAGGAAATCAGCCCCAGCATTTT; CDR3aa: CASSTTGNQPQHF
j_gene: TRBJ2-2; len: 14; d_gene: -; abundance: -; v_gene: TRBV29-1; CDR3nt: TGCAGCGTTGATCGGCCAGGGAACACCGGGGAGCTGTTTTTT; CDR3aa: CSVDRPGNTGELFF
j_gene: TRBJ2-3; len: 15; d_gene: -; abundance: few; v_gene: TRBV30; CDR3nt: TGTGCCTGGAGTGTGAAGAGGGCCCTGGGGGATACGCAGTATTTT; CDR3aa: CAWSVKRALGDTQYF
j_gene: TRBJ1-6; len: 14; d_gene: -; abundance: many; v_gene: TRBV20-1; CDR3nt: TGCAGTGCTATGGAAGGATTGTATAATTCACCCCTCCACTTT; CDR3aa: CSAMEGLYNSPLHF
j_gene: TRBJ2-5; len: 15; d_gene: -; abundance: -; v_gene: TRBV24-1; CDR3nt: TGTGCCACCAGTGAAACGGACAGAAGTTGGGAGACCCAGTACTTC; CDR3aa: CATSETDRSWETQYF
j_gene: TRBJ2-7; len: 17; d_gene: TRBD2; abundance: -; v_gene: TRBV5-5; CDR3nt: TGTGCCAGCGGGCACCCCGGACTAGCGGGAGGGCTTGGCGAGCAGTACTTC; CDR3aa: CASGHPGLAGGLGEQYF
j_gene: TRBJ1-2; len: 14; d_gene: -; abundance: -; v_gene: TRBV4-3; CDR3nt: TGCGCCAGCAGCCAAGACGAGGGCCAGTATGGCTACACCTTC; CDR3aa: CASSQDEGQYGYTF
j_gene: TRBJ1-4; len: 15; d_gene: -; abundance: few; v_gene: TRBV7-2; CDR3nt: TGTGCCAGCAGCTTAGGGAGTCCGGGGCGCGAAAAACGGTTTTTT; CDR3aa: CASSLGSPGREKRFF
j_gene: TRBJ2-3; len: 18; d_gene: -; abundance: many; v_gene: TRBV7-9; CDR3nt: TGTGCCAGCAGCTTAGGGAGAGCTACTTCCACGGGCACAGATACGCAGTATTTT; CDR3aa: CASSLGRATSTGTDTQYF
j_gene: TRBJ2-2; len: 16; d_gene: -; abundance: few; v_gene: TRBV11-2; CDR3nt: TGTGCCAGCAGCTTAGACTGGGCTGGTAACACCGGGGAGCTGTTTTTT; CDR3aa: CASSLDWAGNTGELFF
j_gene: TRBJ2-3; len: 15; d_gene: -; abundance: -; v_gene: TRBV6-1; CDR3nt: TGTGCCAGCAGTGAGGGCAGGGGACTCCAGGGTACGCAGTATTTT; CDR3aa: CASSEGRGLQGTQYF
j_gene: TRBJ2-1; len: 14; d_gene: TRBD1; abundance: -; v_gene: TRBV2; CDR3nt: TGTGCCAGCAGCGGGGACAGCATACGACGTGAGCAGTTCTTC; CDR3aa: CASSGDSIRREQFF
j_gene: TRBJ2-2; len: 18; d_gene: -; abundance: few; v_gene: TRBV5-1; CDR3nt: TGCGCCAGCAGCTTGGCCGGCAGGGCTGACACGAACACCGGGGAGCTGTTTTTT; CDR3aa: CASSLAGRADTNTGELFF
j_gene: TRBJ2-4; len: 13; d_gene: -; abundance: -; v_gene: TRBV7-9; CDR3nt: TGTGCCAGCAGCTTAAAGAAGGAAGGGGAGCAGTACTTC; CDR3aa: CASSLKKEGEQYF
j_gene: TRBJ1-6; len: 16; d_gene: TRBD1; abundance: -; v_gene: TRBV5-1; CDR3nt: TGCGCCAGCAGCCCCGGGACAGGGGTTCAAAATTCACCCCTCCACTTT; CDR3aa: CASSPGTGVQNSPLHF
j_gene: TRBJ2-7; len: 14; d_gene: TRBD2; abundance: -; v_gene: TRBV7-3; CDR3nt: TGTGCCAGCAGCTCTGGACTAGAGGTCTACGAGCAGTACTTC; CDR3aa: CASSSGLEVYEQYF
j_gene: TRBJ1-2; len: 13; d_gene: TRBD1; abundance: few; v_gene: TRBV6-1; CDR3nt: TGTGCCAGCAGAAGTGGGACAGGTCGAGGCTACACCTTC; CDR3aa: CASRSGTGRGYTF
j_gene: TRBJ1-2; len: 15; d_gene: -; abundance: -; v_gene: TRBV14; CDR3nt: TGTGCCAGCAGCCGGAATGCCGTTTCTAACTATGGCTACACCTTC; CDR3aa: CASSRNAVSNYGYTF
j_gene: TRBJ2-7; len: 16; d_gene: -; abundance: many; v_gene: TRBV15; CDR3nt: TGTGCCACCAGCAATCTAGCTCAGGGACCATACTACGAGCAGTACTTC; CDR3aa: CATSNLAQGPYYEQYF
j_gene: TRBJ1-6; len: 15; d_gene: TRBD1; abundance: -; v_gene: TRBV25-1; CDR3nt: TGTGCCAGCAGTGAATCCGGGACAGGGGTTTCACCCCTCCACTTT; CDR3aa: CASSESGTGVSPLHF
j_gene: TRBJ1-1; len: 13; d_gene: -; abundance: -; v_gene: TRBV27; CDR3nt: TGTGCCAGCAGTACACAGACGAACACTGAAGCTTTCTTT; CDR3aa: CASSTQTNTEAFF
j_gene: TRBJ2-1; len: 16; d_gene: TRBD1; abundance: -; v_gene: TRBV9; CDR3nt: TGTGCCAGCAGCGTAGTGGGACAGGGGTCGTTTTATGAGCAGTTCTTC; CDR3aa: CASSVVGQGSFYEQFF